One sample yielded the 23 T cell receptor beta chains listed below, sequenced in a study of graft-versus-host responses after intestinal transplantation. No antigen is known for these receptors. Clones were sequenced by immunoSEQ multiplex PCR, and TCRdb holds only the in-frame ones, with some missing. The table has some 90,000 clones, about nine tenths seen once. Specimen: unstimulated CD4+ T cells sorted from spleen or lymph node cells, collected before intestinal transplant. Source of these receptors: a human donor who received an intestinal transplant.

This clone was observed once. The V and J genes are TRBV6-5 and TRBJ2-3, with TRBD2 matching 11 bases. Looked up from germline, CDR1 is MNHEY and CDR2 is SVGAGI. The CDR3 spans 13 residues. The V and J ends lost 10 bases and 6 bases, in that order; junction bases with no gene match: 6. In nucleotides, the CDR3 is TGTGCCACCCTAGCGGGGGGATCCGATACGCAGTATTTT. As protein: CATLAGGSDTQYF.

The chain uses TRBV6-6 and TRBJ2-7, with TRBD1 matching 7 bases. Per germline, CDR1 MNHNY and CDR2 SVGAGI (reference sequence). There are 14 residues in the CDR3. The V gene end was trimmed by 2 bases and the J gene end by 2 bases; junction bases not matched to a gene: 3. The CDR3 coding sequence is TGTGCCAGCAGTTACCAGGGGGAACCCTACGAGCAGTACTTC. It encodes CASSYQGEPYEQYF.

A remark on this clone: Compared with germline, one end of the junction differs, possibly owing to a read error. V gene TRBV5-4 combines with J gene TRBJ1-2, with D possibly matching TRBD1 (6 bases). The germline V gene encodes CDR1 SGHNT and CDR2 YYREEE (reference sequence). This CDR3 has 12 amino acids. The CDR3 reads CASSSDRPGCTF. CDR3 bases: TGTGCCAGCAGCTCAGACAGGCCTGGCTGCACCTTC.

J is TRBJ1-2 and V is TRBV27; TRBD1 might be the D (5 bases). V lost 4 bases and J lost 8, with 17 bases in between. Germline CDR1 reads MNHEY; CDR2 reads SMNVEV (reference sequence). CDR3 size: 14 residues. In DNA, the CDR3 is TGTGCCAGCAGTTCGGTGGGGGGACCGGTGGGCTACACCTTC. Translated: CASSSVGGPVGYTF.

The chain joins TRBV7-3 to TRBJ1-1; D is unclear. Germline CDR1 and CDR2: SGHTA and FQGTGA. This CDR3 comprises 13 residues. The V end was cut by 4 bases, the J end by 2 bases, with 8 bases between. The CDR3 protein is CASSWARNTEAFF. The CDR3 region has the DNA TGTGCCAGCAGCTGGGCCAGAAACACTGAAGCTTTCTTT.

The rearrangement links TRBV12-5 to TRBJ1-3, with D hard to call. Germline values: CDR1 LGHNT, CDR2 FRNRAP. The CDR3 sequence is 15 residues long. V lost 6 bases to trimming and J lost 4 bases, with 16 bases between them. The CDR3 coding sequence is TGTGCTAGTGGGAAAACACAATACCCAGGAAACACCATATATTTT. It encodes CASGKTQYPGNTIYF. The complete variable domain, with remaining parts taken from reference TRBV12-5 and TRBJ1-3, reads DARVTQTPRHKVTEMGQEVTMRCQPILGHNTVFWYRQTMMQGLELLAYFRNRAPLDDSGMPKDRFSAEMPDATLATLKIQPSEPRDSAVYFCASGKTQYPGNTIYFGEGSWLTVV.

This rearrangement joins TRBV9 to TRBJ1-3; D not certain. Trimming removed 0 bases at V and 0 bases at J, with 7 bases between. CDR3 length equals 15 residues. From germline, CDR1 is SGDLS and CDR2 YYNGEE. CDR3 loop: CASSVVGSSGNTIYF. Written as DNA, the CDR3 is TGTGCCAGCAGCGTAGTCGGGAGCTCTGGAAACACCATATATTTT.

The V and J genes are TRBV5-5 and TRBJ2-3; unclear D gene. The germline CDR1 and CDR2 sequences are SGHKS and YYEKEE (reference sequence). This CDR3 has 11 residues. V was trimmed by 5 bases and J by 6 bases, leaving 7 bases between them. CDR3 bases: TGTGCCAGCAGTCCCGTGGATACGCAGTATTTT. Its translation is CASSPVDTQYF.

The chain carries TRBV2 and TRBJ1-4; 7 positions match TRBD1. The CDR3 covers 16 residues. The J segment lost 0 bases and the V segment lost 6 bases, leaving 7 bases of the junction unmatched. Germline V gene data show CDR1 as SNHLY and CDR2 as FYNNEI. CDR3 in amino acids: CASSGQALATNEKLFF. CDR3 nucleotide sequence: TGTGCCAGCAGCGGACAGGCCCTTGCAACTAATGAAAAACTGTTTTTT.

V gene TRBV27 combines with J gene TRBJ1-4; possible D gene TRBD1, 5 bases. V lost 11 bases to trimming and J lost 5 bases, with 21 bases between them. The CDR3 totals 15 residues. The V gene's germline CDR1 is MNHEY and CDR2 SMNVEV (reference sequence). The CDR3 nucleotides read TGTGCCTGTCGCCCCCATGGGGCAGGGAATGAAAAACTGTTTTTT. This encodes CACRPHGAGNEKLFF.

The chain couples TRBV2 to TRBJ2-3; 9 bases are a match to TRBD1. This CDR3 is 12 amino acids long. From germline, CDR1 is SNHLY and CDR2 FYNNEI. J lost 5 bases, V lost 10 bases, and 4 bases had no gene match. The DNA for the CDR3 is TGTGCCACCGGGACAGGGCTAGATACGCAGTATTTT. This sequence encodes CATGTGLDTQYF.

This sequence joins TRBV6-5 and TRBJ2-5; 12 bases match TRBD1. V lost 1 base and J lost 5; bases outside the gene matches: 5. The CDR3 is 16 amino acids. Looked up from germline, CDR1 is MNHEY and CDR2 is SVGAGI. The CDR3 protein is CASSYLGTGGAETQYF. CDR3 nucleotides: TGTGCCAGCAGTTACTTGGGGACAGGGGGCGCGGAGACCCAGTACTTC.

The chain is built from TRBV6-1 and TRBJ1-3, with a tentative D call TRBD1 (5 bases). Germline CDR1 MNHNS, CDR2 SASEGT. Trimming shortened V by 2 bases and J by 0 bases, and 11 bases separated the two germline ends. The CDR3 covers 16 residues. CDR3 bases: TGTGCCAGCAGTGAACAGTCAGGGCGCTCTGGAAACACCATATATTTT. Encoded protein: CASSEQSGRSGNTIYF.

The rearrangement joins TRBV9 to TRBJ2-1, with 9 bases aligning to TRBD1. Losses at the gene ends were 4 bases for V and 3 bases for J; bases not matched to a gene: 5. The CDR3 is 15 residues long. Germline loops: CDR1 SGDLS, CDR2 YYNGEE. CDR3 nucleotides: TGTGCCAGCAGCCCCGGGGACAGGGACTACAATGAGCAGTTCTTC. Amino acid sequence: CASSPGDRDYNEQFF.

The rearrangement joins TRBV6-1 to TRBJ1-5; D is possibly TRBD1 (6 bases). Trimming left V 8 bases short and J 4 bases short, with 12 bases between. Germline V gene data show CDR1 as MNHNS and CDR2 as SASEGT. CDR3 length equals 13 residues. The CDR3 loop reads CASPGGVNQPQHF. CDR3 DNA sequence: TGTGCCAGCCCGGGGGGCGTGAATCAGCCCCAGCATTTT.

This clone occurred once. The chain couples TRBV6-1 to TRBJ1-2; 9 bases line up with TRBD1. Trimming removed 6 bases from V and 3 bases from J; junction bases left unmatched: 8. The germline V gene has CDR1 MNHNS and CDR2 SASEGT. The CDR3 length is 15 residues. CDR3 sequence (DNA): TGTGCCAGCAGCCGCCACGACAGGGGGGACTATGGCTACACCTTC. Translating it yields CASSRHDRGDYGYTF.

The chain couples TRBV5-1 to TRBJ1-2; no firm D call. This CDR3 contains 14 residues. From germline, CDR1 is SGHRS and CDR2 YFSETQ. V was shortened by 4 bases and J by 9 bases, with 19 bases between the two germline ends. CDR3 sequence: CASSPGGEAARYTF. CDR3 sequence (DNA): TGCGCCAGCAGCCCTGGTGGGGAAGCGGCCCGCTACACCTTC.

This chain connects TRBV28 to TRBJ2-1; D remains ambiguous. The V and J ends lost 2 bases and 8 bases respectively, with 4 bases between them. Germline CDR1 reads MDHEN; CDR2 reads SYDVKM. The CDR3 runs to 11 residues. The CDR3, as DNA: TGTGCCAGCAGTTTACGGGATGAGCAGTTCTTC. It translates to CASSLRDEQFF.

The chain recombines TRBV2 with TRBJ1-2; a possible D gene is TRBD1 (5 bases). This CDR3 has 16 residues. Germline assignment: CDR1 SNHLY and CDR2 FYNNEI. Between the trimmed V and J ends, which lost 6 bases and 3 bases, there was a span of 20 bases. As DNA, the CDR3 is TGTGCCAGCAGCGATTCTGGGGGGAGGGGTGACTATGGCTACACCTTC. Its translation: CASSDSGGRGDYGYTF.

This clone was seen a single time. The chain joins TRBV7-2 to TRBJ1-1, with D uncertain. V lost 5 bases, J lost 8 bases, and 15 bases lay in between. Germline V lookup: CDR1 SGHTA, CDR2 FQGNSA. CDR3 length: 13 residues. DNA of the CDR3: TGTGCCAGCAGCCGCCGGACTTTCGGAGAAGCTTTCTTT. It is translated as CASSRRTFGEAFF.

The V and J genes are TRBV7-2 and TRBJ1-1, with D perhaps matching TRBD1 (5 bases). Germline CDR1 SGHTA, CDR2 FQGNSA. CDR3 length: 14 amino acids. V lost 2 bases, J lost 4 bases, and 11 bases lay in between. The CDR3 here is CASSLRRGVTEAFF. The CDR3 nucleotides read TGTGCCAGCAGCTTAAGAAGGGGTGTCACTGAAGCTTTCTTT.

The rearrangement uses TRBV6-1 and TRBJ1-2, with D unresolved. V was shortened by 6 bases and J by 4 bases, with 12 bases between the two germline ends. The germline V gene has CDR1 MNHNS and CDR2 SASEGT. The CDR3 spans 13 residues. The CDR3 protein is CASRWTGLYGYTF. The CDR3 DNA reads TGTGCCAGCAGATGGACTGGACTCTATGGCTACACCTTC.

The chain recombines TRBV6-5 with TRBJ2-2, with 8 bases matching TRBD1. The CDR3 runs to 15 residues. The V segment lost 2 bases and the J segment 2 bases; nucleotides outside the gene matches: 1. The germline V gene has CDR1 MNHEY and CDR2 SVGAGI. The CDR3 reads CASSYGTGNTGELFF. DNA for the CDR3: TGTGCCAGCAGTTACGGGACAGGAAACACCGGGGAGCTGTTTTTT.